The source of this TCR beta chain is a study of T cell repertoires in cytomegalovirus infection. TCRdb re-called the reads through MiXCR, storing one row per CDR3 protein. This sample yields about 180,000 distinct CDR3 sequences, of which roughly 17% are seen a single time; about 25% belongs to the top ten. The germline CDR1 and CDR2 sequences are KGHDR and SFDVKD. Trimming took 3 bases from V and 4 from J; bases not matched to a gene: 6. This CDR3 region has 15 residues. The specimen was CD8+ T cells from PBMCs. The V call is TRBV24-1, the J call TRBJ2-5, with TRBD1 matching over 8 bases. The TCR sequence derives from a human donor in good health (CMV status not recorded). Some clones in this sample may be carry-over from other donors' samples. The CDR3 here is CATSDHRQGTETQYF. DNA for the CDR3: TGTGCCACCAGTGATCATCGACAGGGGACAGAGACCCAGTACTTC.